A selection of T cell receptor beta chains follows, all from one sample in a study of molecular identifiers for immune sequencing clone quantification. TCRdb reprocessed the PCR reads with MiXCR, giving one entry per CDR3 protein. The profile shows 40,000 to 45,000 distinct CDR3 sequences, approximately 18% of them singletons. Sequencing was performed on naive CD8+ T cells from blood, with Jurkat cell RNA spiked in. The source is a human donor in good health. Some libraries in this study had Jurkat cell RNA spiked in. The CDR3 runs from the conserved cysteine through the conserved F or W. The order of the fields is V gene, CDR3 length, D gene, J gene, clone size, CDR3 protein, CDR3 DNA. A D gene is named only where the DNA matches it firmly. Not all rows give a size; the values are once, few, many and, for expanded clones, a class.

TRBV11-2,15,TRBD2,TRBJ2-3,few,CASSGAASGTDTQYF,TGTGCCAGCAGCGGGGCGGCTAGCGGGACAGATACGCAGTATTTT
TRBV28,14,NA,TRBJ2-5,many,CASSFPRGRETQYF,TGTGCCAGCAGTTTTCCCAGGGGTCGAGAGACCCAGTACTTC
TRBV7-2,12,NA,TRBJ2-2,many,CASSFSPGELFF,TGTGCCAGCAGCTTCTCCCCCGGGGAGCTGTTTTTT
TRBV11-2,15,TRBD2,TRBJ2-7,many,CASSPLLAGVGEQYF,TGTGCCAGCAGCCCCCTCCTAGCGGGAGTTGGGGAGCAGTACTTC
TRBV19,15,TRBD2,TRBJ2-1,many,CASSFPTSGVLEQFF,TGTGCCAGTAGTTTCCCGACTAGCGGAGTACTGGAGCAGTTCTTC
TRBV7-8,16,NA,TRBJ2-4,many,CASSLATAGAWAFQYF,TGTGCCAGCAGCTTAGCGACGGCCGGCGCCTGGGCATTCCAGTACTTC
TRBV28,16,TRBD2,TRBJ2-3,NA,CASSPRSSGNLGAQYF,TGTGCCAGCAGTCCCCGTTCTAGCGGGAACCTCGGGGCGCAGTATTTT
TRBV6-4,16,TRBD2,TRBJ2-1,many,CASSQSGTSIYNEQFF,TGTGCCAGCAGCCAGTCCGGGACTAGCATATACAATGAGCAGTTCTTC
TRBV19,14,NA,TRBJ2-7,few,CASSPWTASYEQYF,TGTGCCAGTAGTCCCTGGACAGCCTCCTACGAGCAGTACTTC
TRBV15,13,NA,TRBJ2-7,many,CATSRDNTASVGF,TGTGCCACCAGCAGAGATAATACGGCTAGCGTAGGCTTC
TRBV29-1,12,TRBD1,TRBJ1-2,many,CSVEEGAYGYTF,TGCAGCGTTGAGGAGGGGGCCTATGGCTACACCTTC
TRBV7-8,14,NA,TRBJ2-3,NA,CASSEQGPTDTQYF,TGTGCCAGCAGCGAACAGGGACCCACAGATACGCAGTATTTT
TRBV5-6,12,NA,TRBJ2-2,many,CASSWGTGELFF,TGTGCCAGCAGTTGGGGCACCGGGGAGCTGTTTTTT
TRBV4-3,15,TRBD1,TRBJ2-7,many,CASSQDRQGFYEQYF,TGCGCCAGCAGCCAAGATCGACAGGGATTCTACGAGCAGTACTTC
TRBV5-1,12,NA,TRBJ2-1,many,CASSRGGNEQFF,TGCGCCAGCAGCAGGGGAGGCAATGAGCAGTTCTTC
TRBV6-2/TRBV6-3,15,NA,TRBJ2-5,NA,CASSYLLRKEETQYF,TGTGCCAGCAGTTACCTTCTTAGAAAGGAAGAGACCCAGTACTTC
TRBV28,17,TRBD2,TRBJ2-7,many,CASSERVAGRRSYEQYF,TGTGCCAGCAGTGAAAGGGTAGCGGGGAGGCGCTCCTACGAGCAGTACTTC
TRBV7-6,14,NA,TRBJ2-5,many,CASSSIWPQETQYF,TGTGCCAGCAGCTCTATATGGCCACAAGAGACCCAGTACTTC
TRBV4-3,15,NA,TRBJ2-5,many,CASSQVGIPRETQYF,TGCGCCAGCAGCCAAGTGGGTATCCCACGGGAGACCCAGTACTTC
TRBV5-1,18,TRBD1,TRBJ2-4,many,CASRPGTGRVGAKNIQYF,TGCGCCAGCAGACCCGGGACAGGGAGGGTAGGAGCCAAAAACATTCAGTACTTC
TRBV4-3,15,TRBD1,TRBJ1-6,many,CASSGSGTGNSPLHF,TGCGCCAGCAGCGGGTCCGGGACAGGGAATTCACCCCTCCACTTT
TRBV27,14,NA,TRBJ2-1,NA,CASSLASGYNEQFF,TGTGCCAGCAGTTTAGCGTCAGGGTACAATGAGCAGTTCTTC
TRBV28,12,NA,TRBJ2-3,many,CASSTPTHTQYF,TGTGCCAGCAGCACCCCGACCCATACGCAGTATTTT
TRBV27,17,TRBD1,TRBJ2-6,NA,CASSLTTGASGANVLTF,TGTGCCAGCAGTTTGACGACAGGGGCCTCTGGGGCCAACGTCCTGACTTTC
TRBV6-5,14,NA,TRBJ1-1,many,CASSRLGLSTEAFF,TGTGCCAGCAGTCGCCTCGGTCTGAGCACTGAAGCTTTCTTT
TRBV27,11,NA,TRBJ2-7,many,CAIRTAGEQYF,TGTGCCATCCGGACGGCTGGGGAGCAGTACTTC
TRBV11-2,15,NA,TRBJ2-7,NA,CASSLVFSGAYEQYF,TGTGCCAGCAGCTTAGTTTTTAGCGGAGCCTACGAGCAGTACTTC
TRBV14,15,NA,TRBJ2-1,many,CASSQISLVGNEQFF,TGTGCCAGCAGCCAAATTTCCCTGGTTGGCAATGAGCAGTTCTTC
TRBV28,14,NA,TRBJ1-1,many,CAGKPSPMNTEAFF,TGTGCCGGAAAGCCCAGCCCTATGAACACTGAAGCTTTCTTT
TRBV9,17,NA,TRBJ2-5,medium-sized,CASSKSIYRGGQETQYF,TGTGCCAGCAGCAAATCAATTTACAGGGGGGGACAAGAGACCCAGTACTTC
TRBV5-1,13,TRBD1,TRBJ1-2,many,CASSSDRAWGYTF,TGCGCCAGCAGCTCCGACAGGGCCTGGGGCTACACCTTC
TRBV12-3/TRBV12-4,14,NA,TRBJ1-1,many,CASSLGGMNTEAFF,TGTGCCAGCAGTTTAGGAGGCATGAACACTGAAGCTTTCTTT
TRBV7-6,15,NA,TRBJ2-7,NA,CASSLDRGTFNEQYF,TGTGCCAGCAGCTTAGATAGGGGGACATTTAACGAGCAGTACTTC
TRBV2,15,TRBD2,TRBJ2-3,few,CASNRLAGDGDTQYF,TGTGCCAGCAATCGACTAGCGGGAGACGGGGATACGCAGTATTTT
TRBV7-8,14,NA,TRBJ2-2,few,CASSPPSGSGELFF,TGTGCCAGCAGCCCCCCTAGTGGGTCCGGGGAGCTGTTTTTT
TRBV9,15,TRBD2,TRBJ2-1,many,CASSVERETVNEQFF,TGTGCCAGCAGCGTAGAGCGGGAGACGGTCAATGAGCAGTTCTTC
TRBV20-1,9,NA,TRBJ2-5,once,CSLGGTQYF,TGCAGCTTAGGGGGGACCCAGTACTTC
TRBV6-5,13,NA,TRBJ2-7,many,CASSYGGAGEQYF,TGTGCCAGCAGTTACGGGGGGGCTGGCGAGCAGTACTTC
TRBV2,14,TRBD1,TRBJ2-1,many,CASSRQGAHHEQFF,TGTGCCAGCAGTAGACAGGGGGCGCACCATGAGCAGTTCTTC
TRBV27,15,NA,TRBJ2-1,many,CASTSGLATNNEQFF,TGTGCCAGCACCTCGGGGCTAGCGACAAACAATGAGCAGTTCTTC
TRBV5-1,16,TRBD2,TRBJ2-2,many,CASSWWTSGGTGELFF,TGCGCCAGCAGCTGGTGGACTAGCGGGGGCACCGGGGAGCTGTTTTTT
TRBV4-1,15,NA,TRBJ2-2,NA,CASSPKLVNTGELFF,TGCGCCAGCAGCCCCAAACTAGTGAACACCGGGGAGCTGTTTTTT
TRBV7-9,14,NA,TRBJ2-7,NA,CASTAGGVHYEQYF,TGTGCCAGCACCGCCGGAGGGGTCCACTACGAGCAGTACTTC
TRBV28,10,NA,TRBJ2-5,many,CASSRLAQYF,TGTGCCAGCAGCAGATTGGCCCAGTACTTC
TRBV7-2,14,NA,TRBJ2-1,NA,CASNPTAPRGEQFF,TGTGCCAGCAACCCGACAGCCCCAAGAGGTGAGCAGTTCTTC
TRBV12-3/TRBV12-4,14,NA,TRBJ2-5,many,CASSSHPSRETQYF,TGTGCCAGCAGTTCGCACCCAAGCAGGGAGACCCAGTACTTC
TRBV4-1,14,NA,TRBJ2-3,many,CASSQVGGTDTQYF,TGCGCCAGCAGCCAAGTGGGGGGCACAGATACGCAGTATTTT
TRBV28,15,TRBD2,TRBJ2-7,many,CASSLSTSGTYEQYF,TGTGCCAGCAGTTTATCAACTAGCGGAACCTACGAGCAGTACTTC
TRBV20-1,13,NA,TRBJ2-6,many,CSARGYVGNVLTF,TGCAGTGCTAGGGGTTATGTGGGGAACGTCCTGACTTTC
TRBV27,15,NA,TRBJ1-5,NA,CASSLGHGVNQPQHF,TGTGCCAGCAGTTTAGGGCACGGAGTCAATCAGCCCCAGCATTTT
TRBV29-1,12,TRBD1,TRBJ2-2,many,CSVPGGTGELFF,TGCAGCGTTCCAGGGGGCACCGGGGAGCTGTTTTTT
TRBV27,15,TRBD2,TRBJ2-7,NA,CASSLFGLAGYEQYF,TGTGCCAGCAGTTTATTTGGGCTAGCGGGTTACGAGCAGTACTTC
TRBV3-1,15,NA,TRBJ2-7,many,CASSQDPSKSYEQYF,TGTGCCAGCAGCCAAGATCCTAGCAAGTCCTACGAGCAGTACTTC
TRBV7-9,16,TRBD2,TRBJ2-7,medium-sized,CASSLTFSGRVYEQYF,TGTGCCAGCAGCCTCACCTTTAGCGGGAGGGTTTACGAGCAGTACTTC
TRBV12-3/TRBV12-4,14,NA,TRBJ2-2,NA,CASSFGTDTGELFF,TGTGCCAGCAGTTTTGGGACTGACACCGGGGAGCTGTTTTTT
TRBV7-9,13,NA,TRBJ2-5,many,CASSPGTEETQYF,TGTGCCAGCAGCCCCGGGACTGAAGAGACCCAGTACTTC
TRBV27,15,NA,TRBJ2-7,many,CASSLSLGATYEQYF,TGTGCCAGCAGTTTATCGTTAGGGGCCACCTACGAGCAGTACTTC